Reported below is one T cell receptor (beta chain). The junction shows a germline mismatch at one end, possibly a read error. TCRdb fed the 5' RACE reads into MiXCR, producing one record per CDR3 protein. In the table there are approximately 40,000 distinct CDR3 sequences, approximately 30% of which are singletons. Sequenced material: tumor-infiltrating memory CD4+ T cells sorted from the breast tumor. The subset here: memory CD4+ T cells, CD4+CD45RO+CD25-. The TCR was taken from a female donor with breast cancer.

CDR3: CANSLVGREDEQYF. Written as DNA, the CDR3 is TGTGCCAACAGCTTGGTGGGCCGCGAGGACGAGCAGTACTTC. The rearrangement uses TRBV5-6 and TRBJ2-7, with D unresolved. The germline CDR1 and CDR2 sequences are SGHDT and YYEEEE. The CDR3 extends over 14 amino acids.